A selection of T cell receptor beta chains follows, all from one sample in a study of a mutant IDH1 vaccine in newly diagnosed glioma. Here immunoSEQ multiplex PCR was the method, and the copy in TCRdb shows in-frame clones only, minus some. The sample contains about 50,000 clones, about nine tenths of which appear only once. Sequences were derived from PBMCs, sampled from a glioma patient treated with radiotherapy, temozolomide or both. The receptors derive from a middle-aged man with glioma. Both conserved end residues are part of each CDR3. The D gene is left open where the match is weak. Rows may omit the clone size; those that give it use once, few, many or a size class.

J: TRBJ2-1; V: TRBV14; D: -; size: -; DNA: TGTGCCAGCAGCGTCCCTTCCCGGGATGACTCCTACAATGAGCAGTTCTTC; CDR3: CASSVPSRDDSYNEQFF
J: TRBJ2-3; V: TRBV18; D: TRBD2; size: -; DNA: TGTGCCAGCTCACGGACTAGCGGGAGGGCCTCAGATACGCAGTATTTT; CDR3: CASSRTSGRASDTQYF
J: TRBJ2-7; V: TRBV5-1; D: -; size: once; DNA: TGCGCCAGCAGCTTGGTGGAGCGGCCCTACGAGCAGTACTTC; CDR3: CASSLVERPYEQYF
J: TRBJ2-3; V: TRBV5-1; D: -; size: -; DNA: TGCGCCAGCAGCCTTAGCCATGCAGATACGCAGTATTTT; CDR3: CASSLSHADTQYF
J: TRBJ2-5; V: TRBV7-2; D: -; size: once; DNA: TGTGCCAGCAGCTTTTGGGGGTTCCAAGAGACCCAGTACTTC; CDR3: CASSFWGFQETQYF
J: TRBJ1-1; V: TRBV5-1; D: -; size: few; DNA: TGCGCCAGCAGCTTGAGTACTGGCGGGTCTGAAGCTTTCTTT; CDR3: CASSLSTGGSEAFF
J: TRBJ2-3; V: TRBV18; D: TRBD1; size: -; DNA: TGTGCCAGCTCACCTGACAGGGTGGCGCAGTATTTT; CDR3: CASSPDRVAQYF
J: TRBJ2-7; V: TRBV7-9; D: TRBD1; size: -; DNA: TGTGCTGCGACGAAGCCGGGGACAGTAGACGAGCAGTACTTC; CDR3: CAATKPGTVDEQYF
J: TRBJ1-3; V: TRBV18; D: -; size: -; DNA: TGTGCCAGCTCACCACCAGGGAATGGAAACACCATATATTTT; CDR3: CASSPPGNGNTIYF
J: TRBJ1-5; V: TRBV7-9; D: -; size: -; DNA: TGTGCCAGCTCGACAGTTTATAGCAATCAGCCCCAGCATTTT; CDR3: CASSTVYSNQPQHF